The rows below give T cell receptor beta chains drawn from one sample of a study of T cells in Graves' hyperthyroidism and ophthalmopathy. TCRdb independently ran MiXCR on the multiplex PCR reads; one entry per CDR3 protein. Of some 600,000 distinct CDR3 sequences detected, over 11% appear once; the ten largest clones hold less than 6%. The sample was blood. These receptors were collected from a woman aged 25 to 45 with Graves' hyperthyroidism that later progressed to Graves' ophthalmopathy. The CDR3 runs from the conserved cysteine through the conserved F or W. D genes are given only for firm matches. A row's size may be missing; if present it is once, few, many or a size class.

size: -
J: TRBJ2-2
D: TRBD1
V: TRBV7-2
CDR3: CASSWPGGQGAANTGELFF
DNA: TGTGCCAGCAGCTGGCCTGGTGGTCAGGGGGCGGCGAACACCGGGGAGCTGTTTTTT

size: many
J: TRBJ2-1
D: TRBD2
V: TRBV20-1
CDR3: CSAILWAGESYNEQFF
DNA: TGCAGTGCCATCCTTTGGGCGGGAGAGTCCTACAATGAGCAGTTCTTC

size: few
J: TRBJ1-4
D: TRBD1
V: TRBV6-6
CDR3: CASSYGTGGAEKLFF
DNA: TGTGCCAGCAGTTACGGGACAGGGGGCGCGGAAAAACTGTTTTTT

size: few
J: TRBJ2-2
D: -
V: TRBV18
CDR3: CASSPRPEPNTGELFF
DNA: TGTGCCAGCTCACCACGGCCTGAACCGAACACCGGGGAGCTGTTTTTT

size: few
J: TRBJ2-2
D: TRBD2
V: TRBV7-3
CDR3: CASSPWTSGMITGELFF
DNA: TGTGCCAGCAGCCCCTGGACTAGCGGGATGATCACCGGGGAGCTGTTTTTT

size: many
J: TRBJ1-5
D: -
V: TRBV19
CDR3: CASSIDQGNQPQHF
DNA: TGTGCCAGTAGTATAGACCAGGGAAATCAGCCCCAGCATTTT

size: -
J: TRBJ2-1
D: -
V: TRBV7-3
CDR3: CASSLAGREAHNEQFF
DNA: TGTGCCAGCAGCTTAGCGGGACGGGAAGCCCACAATGAGCAGTTCTTC

size: many
J: TRBJ1-1
D: TRBD1
V: TRBV2
CDR3: CASSGGTAEAFF
DNA: TGTGCCAGCAGTGGGGGGACAGCCGAAGCTTTCTTT

size: few
J: TRBJ1-4
D: -
V: TRBV7-6
CDR3: CASSKEGTTTNEKLFF
DNA: TGTGCCAGCAGTAAAGAAGGGACAACAACTAATGAAAAACTGTTTTTT

size: many
J: TRBJ2-7
D: -
V: TRBV5-1
CDR3: CASSSASGYEQYF
DNA: TGCGCCAGCAGCTCGGCTAGTGGGTACGAGCAGTACTTC

size: once
J: TRBJ1-3
D: -
V: TRBV5-5
CDR3: CASSLGLQSFSGNTIYF
DNA: TGTGCCAGCAGCTTGGGGCTACAGAGCTTCTCTGGAAACACCATATATTTT

size: -
J: TRBJ2-1
D: -
V: TRBV20-1
CDR3: CSANNKDTAYNEQFF
DNA: TGCAGTGCTAATAATAAGGACACGGCCTACAATGAGCAGTTCTTC

size: -
J: TRBJ2-1
D: -
V: TRBV6-4
CDR3: CASSPGAGGNEQFF
DNA: TGTGCCAGCAGTCCCGGAGCGGGCGGAAATGAGCAGTTCTTC

size: -
J: TRBJ2-5
D: -
V: TRBV30
CDR3: CAWSDPGGGREETQYF
DNA: TGTGCCTGGAGTGACCCAGGGGGAGGTAGGGAAGAGACCCAGTACTTC

size: once
J: TRBJ2-2
D: -
V: TRBV29-1
CDR3: CSVDLENTGELFF
DNA: TGCAGCGTTGATCTGGAGAACACCGGGGAGCTGTTTTTT

size: -
J: TRBJ2-1
D: TRBD2
V: TRBV19
CDR3: CASRERGLSYNEQFF
DNA: TGTGCCAGTAGGGAGCGGGGCCTCTCCTACAATGAGCAGTTCTTC

size: many
J: TRBJ1-3
D: TRBD1
V: TRBV24-1
CDR3: CATSDLEHRGCGNTIYF
DNA: TGTGCCACCAGTGATTTAGAGCACAGGGGGTGTGGAAACACCATATATTTT

size: many
J: TRBJ2-6
D: TRBD1
V: TRBV27
CDR3: CASSLPASRGPGANVLTF
DNA: TGTGCCAGCAGCCTCCCGGCGAGCAGGGGGCCTGGGGCCAACGTCCTGACTTTC

size: few
J: TRBJ2-1
D: -
V: TRBV9
CDR3: CASSAYLPEQFF
DNA: TGTGCCAGCAGCGCTTACCTCCCTGAGCAGTTCTTC

size: many
J: TRBJ2-1
D: -
V: TRBV7-3
CDR3: CASSSGQSHNEQFF
DNA: TGTGCCAGCAGCTCGGGGCAGAGCCACAATGAGCAGTTCTTC

size: many
J: TRBJ2-7
D: TRBD2
V: TRBV28
CDR3: CASSYSLAGMDEQYF
DNA: TGTGCCAGCAGTTATTCCCTAGCGGGGATGGACGAGCAGTACTTC

size: -
J: TRBJ2-6
D: -
V: TRBV14
CDR3: CASSQQYSGANVLTF
DNA: TGTGCCAGCAGCCAGCAGTACTCTGGGGCCAACGTCCTGACTTTC

size: many
J: TRBJ2-5
D: -
V: TRBV3-1
CDR3: CASSQPQGRLQETQYF
DNA: TGTGCCAGCAGCCAACCTCAGGGGCGGCTACAAGAGACCCAGTACTTC

size: -
J: TRBJ2-3
D: TRBD2
V: TRBV12-3/TRBV12-4
CDR3: CASGPGLAGVADTQYF
DNA: TGTGCCAGCGGGCCCGGCCTAGCGGGAGTTGCAGATACGCAGTATTTT

size: -
J: TRBJ2-2
D: -
V: TRBV18
CDR3: CASSPWVAGKTGELFF
DNA: TGTGCCAGCTCACCATGGGTAGCAGGGAAGACCGGGGAGCTGTTTTTT

size: many
J: TRBJ2-2
D: -
V: TRBV12-3/TRBV12-4
CDR3: CASKMKGGQNTGELFF
DNA: TGTGCCAGCAAAATGAAAGGGGGTCAGAACACCGGGGAGCTGTTTTTT

size: many
J: TRBJ2-1
D: TRBD2
V: TRBV6-1
CDR3: CASSGLAGGVDEQFF
DNA: TGTGCCAGCAGTGGACTAGCGGGAGGGGTGGATGAGCAGTTCTTC

size: many
J: TRBJ1-2
D: -
V: TRBV28
CDR3: CASSLGFEGYGYTF
DNA: TGTGCCAGCAGTTTGGGGTTCGAGGGATATGGCTACACCTTC

size: many
J: TRBJ1-2
D: -
V: TRBV6-1
CDR3: CASSEWAGVNYGYTF
DNA: TGTGCCAGCAGTGAATGGGCAGGGGTGAACTATGGCTACACCTTC

size: few
J: TRBJ2-1
D: TRBD2
V: TRBV20-1
CDR3: CSPGGNEQFF
DNA: TGCAGCCCGGGGGGAAATGAGCAGTTCTTC

size: -
J: TRBJ1-1
D: -
V: TRBV12-3/TRBV12-4
CDR3: CASSQSLGPGSGTEAFF
DNA: TGTGCCAGCAGTCAAAGTTTAGGGCCAGGGAGTGGAACTGAAGCTTTCTTT

size: many
J: TRBJ2-2
D: TRBD1
V: TRBV10-3
CDR3: CAITSDRANTGELFF
DNA: TGTGCCATCACATCGGACAGGGCGAACACCGGGGAGCTGTTTTTT

size: few
J: TRBJ1-3
D: -
V: TRBV7-9
CDR3: CASSLDRLSGNTIYF
DNA: TGTGCCAGCAGCTTAGATCGGCTCTCCGGGAACACCATATATTTT

size: many
J: TRBJ2-1
D: TRBD2
V: TRBV6-1
CDR3: CASSTSRLAAIQFF
DNA: TGTGCCAGCAGTACCTCGCGACTAGCGGCAATACAGTTCTTC

size: -
J: TRBJ2-1
D: TRBD2
V: TRBV3-1
CDR3: CASSLTPTQSGRSYNEQFF
DNA: TGTGCCAGCAGCCTTACCCCTACTCAAAGCGGGAGATCCTACAATGAGCAGTTCTTC

size: -
J: TRBJ2-7
D: TRBD1
V: TRBV5-6
CDR3: CASKRGQGVHEQYF
DNA: TGTGCCAGCAAACGCGGACAGGGCGTCCACGAGCAGTACTTC

size: many
J: TRBJ1-1
D: -
V: TRBV10-3
CDR3: CAISLGGTEAFF
DNA: TGTGCCATCAGCTTGGGCGGCACTGAAGCTTTCTTT

size: few
J: TRBJ2-1
D: -
V: TRBV19
CDR3: CASSIEALRDSYNEQFF
DNA: TGTGCCAGTAGTATAGAAGCACTCCGGGACTCCTACAATGAGCAGTTCTTC

size: many
J: TRBJ1-1
D: -
V: TRBV10-3
CDR3: CAISEGDLRTEAFF
DNA: TGTGCCATCAGTGAGGGGGACCTTCGCACTGAAGCTTTCTTT

size: many
J: TRBJ1-2
D: -
V: TRBV7-3
CDR3: CASSLEGSGYTF
DNA: TGTGCCAGCAGCTTAGAAGGTAGTGGCTACACCTTC

size: many
J: TRBJ2-5
D: TRBD2
V: TRBV7-8
CDR3: CASSLWGGAETQYF
DNA: TGTGCCAGCAGCCTATGGGGAGGGGCGGAGACCCAGTACTTC

size: many
J: TRBJ1-1
D: -
V: TRBV30
CDR3: CAWSIREGATAFF
DNA: TGTGCCTGGAGTATTCGAGAGGGCGCGACGGCTTTCTTT

size: many
J: TRBJ1-1
D: -
V: TRBV3-1
CDR3: CASSQLGNTEAFF
DNA: TGTGCCAGCAGCCAGTTGGGGAACACTGAAGCTTTCTTT

size: -
J: TRBJ2-5
D: -
V: TRBV6-1
CDR3: CASSPQDWGVKETQYF
DNA: TGTGCCAGCAGTCCTCAGGACTGGGGGGTCAAAGAGACCCAGTACTTC

size: many
J: TRBJ2-7
D: -
V: TRBV10-3
CDR3: CAISEFPITSYEQYF
DNA: TGTGCCATCAGTGAGTTCCCCATCACCTCCTACGAGCAGTACTTC

size: many
J: TRBJ2-7
D: -
V: TRBV7-3
CDR3: CASSLNPHEPLREQYF
DNA: TGTGCCAGCAGCTTAAATCCCCATGAGCCACTACGGGAGCAGTACTTC

size: -
J: TRBJ1-3
D: -
V: TRBV19
CDR3: CASSMIGGGNTIYF
DNA: TGTGCCAGTAGTATGATCGGCGGTGGAAACACCATATATTTT

size: few
J: TRBJ2-7
D: TRBD2
V: TRBV27
CDR3: CASSPGGSPYEQYF
DNA: TGTGCCAGCAGTCCGGGAGGGAGTCCCTACGAGCAGTACTTC

size: many
J: TRBJ1-1
D: -
V: TRBV3-1
CDR3: CASSQDLSFSETEAFF
DNA: TGTGCCAGCAGCCAAGATCTTAGTTTCTCCGAAACTGAAGCTTTCTTT

size: -
J: TRBJ2-3
D: TRBD1
V: TRBV9
CDR3: CASSVDGTGLLLQYF
DNA: TGTGCCAGCAGCGTGGACGGGACAGGGCTTTTATTGCAGTATTTT

size: many
J: TRBJ1-1
D: TRBD1
V: TRBV5-1
CDR3: CASSLVGQESEAFF
DNA: TGCGCCAGCAGCTTGGTGGGACAGGAGTCTGAAGCTTTCTTT

size: -
J: TRBJ2-5
D: -
V: TRBV9
CDR3: CASKRSGSETQYF
DNA: TGTGCCAGCAAGAGGAGTGGCTCGGAGACCCAGTACTTC

size: many
J: TRBJ2-7
D: TRBD2
V: TRBV6-1
CDR3: CASSSPISGRWDHEQYF
DNA: TGTGCCAGCAGTTCCCCCATTAGCGGGAGGTGGGATCACGAGCAGTACTTC

size: few
J: TRBJ1-3
D: -
V: TRBV18
CDR3: CASSPQTDSSGNTIYF
DNA: TGTGCCAGCTCACCACAAACAGACAGCTCTGGAAACACCATATATTTT